The 26 T cell receptor beta chains given below trace back to one sample, sequenced in a study of PD-1 blockade in mismatch repair-deficient tumors. Some clones are missing from TCRdb's copy, which holds only in-frame ones; the method was immunoSEQ multiplex PCR. Altogether roughly 120,000 clones are present, around nine tenths being singletons, with the ten largest covering 10% to 15%. The sequencing used peripheral blood, collected just over 70 weeks after starting pembrolizumab. The receptors were sampled from an adult with mismatch repair-deficient cancer.

The rearrangement joins TRBV30 to TRBJ2-1, with 8 bases identical to TRBD2. Germline V gene sequence: CDR1 GTSNPN, CDR2 SVGIG (reference sequence). The CDR3 is 15 amino acids. Trimming took 5 bases from V and 2 from J; bases not matched to a gene: 8. The CDR3 sequence: CAWASLAEPYNEQFF. In DNA, the CDR3 is TGTGCCTGGGCCTCACTAGCGGAACCCTACAATGAGCAGTTCTTC.

The J gene is TRBJ2-5, the V gene TRBV7-8; no firm D call. The CDR3 runs to 15 residues. V was cut by 1 base and J by 2 bases, with 11 bases left in between. Germline CDR1 and CDR2: SGHVS and FQNEAQ. The CDR3 sequence is CASSLVAYGQETQYF. DNA of the CDR3: TGTGCCAGCAGCTTAGTGGCGTATGGGCAAGAGACCCAGTACTTC.

The rearrangement joins TRBV4-3 to TRBJ1-5; no clear D gene. This CDR3 region has 18 residues. The V gene's germline CDR1 is LGHNA and CDR2 YSLEER. The germline V and J ends were trimmed by 1 base and 6 bases, with 22 bases remaining between them. Here the CDR3 reads CASSQASGQPPRSQPQHF. The CDR3 DNA follows: TGCGCCAGCAGCCAAGCATCCGGGCAGCCTCCGCGCAGTCAGCCCCAGCATTTT.

A remark on this clone: Other DNA sequences in the same sample also yield this CDR3. The rearrangement uses TRBV9 and TRBJ2-1; 9 bases are a match to TRBD2. V was clipped by 5 bases and J by 0 bases; unmatched bases: 3. The germline gives CDR1 SGDLS, CDR2 YYNGEE. The CDR3 length is 15 residues. CDR3 amino acids: CASSDSGSSYNEQFF. DNA for the CDR3: TGTGCCAGCAGTGATAGCGGGAGCTCCTACAATGAGCAGTTCTTC.

This rearrangement joins TRBV11-3 to TRBJ2-3, with D maybe TRBD2 (6 bases). The length of the CDR3 is 17 residues. V was trimmed by 1 base and J by 0 bases, leaving 14 bases between them. Germline values: CDR1 SGHNT, CDR2 YENEEA. The CDR3 DNA reads as TGTGCCAGCAGCTTAGGCCCTAGCGCAACTAGCACAGATACGCAGTATTTT. Amino acid sequence: CASSLGPSATSTDTQYF.

Written as DNA, the CDR3 is TGTGCCAGCAGCTGGGTGACTAGCCCACAGGGAGGTAATGAGCAGTTCTTC. Residues: CASSWVTSPQGGNEQFF. This chain links TRBV5-6 with TRBJ2-1, with D possibly matching TRBD2 (7 bases). The CDR3 has 17 residues. V lost 3 bases and J lost 7, with 23 bases in between. CDR1 is SGHDT and CDR2 is YYEEEE in the germline V gene.

The V and J genes are TRBV7-9 and TRBJ2-7; tentative D call: TRBD2 (6 bases). The V gene lost 0 bases and the J gene lost 0 bases, with 15 bases spanning the gap. The CDR3 has 17 residues. Germline V CDR1 and CDR2: SEHNR, FQNEAQ (reference sequence). CDR3 DNA sequence: TGTGCCAGCAGCTTAGCGCTTTCGGGAGTCCTCTCCTACGAGCAGTACTTC. This gives the protein CASSLALSGVLSYEQYF.

The chain recombines TRBV5-1 with TRBJ2-4; unclear D gene. V was clipped by 0 bases and J by 8 bases, with 9 bases between them. CDR1 is SGHRS and CDR2 is YFSETQ in the germline V gene. The CDR3 is 13 amino acids. DNA of the CDR3: TGCGCCAGCAGCTTGGAATTTGGGGACATTCAGTACTTC. As protein: CASSLEFGDIQYF.

The chain uses TRBV11-3 and TRBJ2-6; D could derive from TRBD1 or TRBD2 (5 bases each). V shed 1 base and J shed 0 bases, with 10 bases lying between them. This CDR3 is built from 17 residues. Germline V gives CDR1 SGHNT, CDR2 YENEEA. The CDR3 reads CASSLAGLSSGANVLTF. The CDR3 nucleotides read TGTGCCAGCAGCTTAGCGGGGCTTAGCTCTGGGGCCAACGTCCTGACTTTC.

This clone was picked up a small number of times. The J gene is TRBJ2-7, the V gene TRBV10-2; D unresolved. V was shortened by 4 bases and J by 1 base, with 2 bases between the two germline ends. Germline V gene sequence: CDR1 WSHSY, CDR2 SAAADI. The CDR3 loop spans 11 amino acids. The CDR3 DNA reads as TGCGCCAGCAGTGCTTCCTACGAGCAGTACTTC. Translating gives CASSASYEQYF.

The V call is TRBV28, the J call TRBJ1-2, with D tentatively TRBD1 (6 bases). Trimming stripped 7 bases from V and 0 bases from J, with 18 bases between. Germline CDR1 and CDR2: MDHEN and SYDVKM. The CDR3 has 16 residues. CDR3 amino acids: CASTQGGLLANYGYTF. The CDR3 DNA reads TGTGCCAGCACTCAAGGGGGACTCTTAGCTAACTATGGCTACACCTTC.

The chain links TRBV18 to TRBJ1-1; the D is unclear. Trimming shortened V by 3 bases and J by 3 bases, and 8 bases separated the two germline ends. Germline V CDR1 and CDR2: KGHSH, LQKENI. This CDR3 has 13 residues. The chain's CDR3 is CASSPTRDTEAFF. The CDR3 bases are TGTGCCAGCTCACCGACCCGGGACACTGAAGCTTTCTTT.

The rearrangement links TRBV30 to TRBJ2-3; 7 nucleotides align to TRBD2. The V gene end was trimmed by 2 bases and the J gene end by 2 bases; junction bases not matched to a gene: 4. This CDR3 is 14 amino acids long. Germline CDR1 GTSNPN, CDR2 SVGIG (reference sequence). This CDR3 is CAWSSSGFTDTQYF. CDR3 DNA: TGTGCCTGGAGTTCTAGCGGCTTCACAGATACGCAGTATTTT.

The chain carries TRBV5-1 and TRBJ1-4; 10 bases are a match to TRBD1. V trimming: 0 bases; J trimming: 8 bases; junction bases outside the gene matches: 13. The CDR3 consists of 18 residues. The germline CDR1 and CDR2 sequences are SGHRS and YFSETQ. This chain's CDR3 is CASSLVITYGTGEEKLFF. The CDR3, as DNA: TGCGCCAGCAGCTTGGTCATCACGTACGGGACAGGGGAAGAAAAACTGTTTTTT.

The chain links TRBV10-3 to TRBJ2-1; 10 bases agree with TRBD2. V gave up 6 bases and J gave up 6 bases; unmatched junction bases: 5. This CDR3 spans 14 amino acids. In germline, CDR1 is ENHRY, CDR2 SYGVKD. The CDR3 coding sequence is TGTGCCATCAGACTAGCGGGAAGGTCCAATGAGCAGTTCTTC. This sequence encodes CAIRLAGRSNEQFF.

The chain recombines TRBV9 with TRBJ2-7; D might be TRBD2 (5 bases). The CDR3 loop spans 14 amino acids. Germline V lookup: CDR1 SGDLS, CDR2 YYNGEE. Trimming took off 0 bases at V and 1 base at J, with 8 bases between the two ends. CDR3 protein: CASSVAEGSYEQYF. For the CDR3, the DNA is TGTGCCAGCAGCGTAGCTGAGGGATCCTACGAGCAGTACTTC. Complete variable domain (other parts from reference TRBV9 and TRBJ2-7): DSGVTQTPKHLITATGQRVTLRCSPRSGDLSVYWYQQSLDQGLQFLIQYYNGEERAKGNILERFSAQQFPDLHSELNLSSLELGDSALYFCASSVAEGSYEQYFGPGTRLTVT.

The CDR3 nucleotides read TGTGCCAGCAGCTCGGGGACAGGGATAGGCGAGCAGTTCTTC. Translated, it gives CASSSGTGIGEQFF. This rearrangement joins TRBV5-5 to TRBJ2-1; the match to TRBD1 covers 9 bases. V was pared by 3 bases and J by 10 bases, with 8 bases of the junction left unmatched. In germline, CDR1 is SGHKS, CDR2 YYEKEE (reference sequence). This CDR3 has 14 residues.

J is TRBJ2-7 and V is TRBV27, with 12 bases aligning to TRBD2. The V and J ends lost 4 bases and 6 bases, in that order; junction bases with no gene match: 7. The V gene's germline CDR1 is MNHEY and CDR2 SMNVEV (reference sequence). CDR3 length: 15 amino acids. The CDR3 region is CASSSRLAGVSEQYF. The CDR3 DNA reads TGTGCCAGCAGTTCCCGACTAGCGGGAGTCTCCGAGCAGTACTTC.

V is TRBV6-5 and J is TRBJ2-7; tentative D call: TRBD2 (6 bases). This CDR3 spans 15 amino acids. Germline CDR1 MNHEY, CDR2 SVGAGI. The germline V and J ends were trimmed by 0 bases and 2 bases, with 11 bases remaining between them. The CDR3 protein is CASSYSSGVTYEQYF. For the CDR3, the DNA is TGTGCCAGCAGTTACTCGTCGGGGGTTACCTACGAGCAGTACTTC.

The chain uses TRBV6-6 and TRBJ2-2; perhaps TRBD2 as D (5 bases). The CDR3 runs to 14 residues. Germline lookup yields CDR1 MNHNY and CDR2 SVGAGI (reference sequence). V was cut by 2 bases and J by 5 bases, with 9 bases left in between. As DNA, the CDR3 is TGTGCCAGCAGTTACCACGGGGAGACCGGGGAGCTGTTTTTT. Translated: CASSYHGETGELFF.

J is TRBJ2-1 and V is TRBV5-4; 9 positions match TRBD1. This CDR3 spans 15 amino acids. Germline V gene data show CDR1 as SGHNT and CDR2 as YYREEE (reference sequence). J lost 3 bases, V lost 6 bases, and 7 bases had no gene match. CDR3 bases: TGTGCCAGCAAGAGTCGGGACAGGGTCTACAATGAGCAGTTCTTC. This sequence encodes CASKSRDRVYNEQFF.

This rearrangement joins TRBV4-3 to TRBJ2-3; D may be TRBD1 (6 bases). The CDR3 consists of 15 residues. Trimming cost V 2 bases and J 1 base, with 10 bases left between them. Germline CDR1 and CDR2: LGHNA and YSLEER. CDR3: CASSQSQGRTDTQYF. The CDR3 coding sequence is TGCGCCAGCAGCCAATCTCAGGGGCGCACAGATACGCAGTATTTT.

The chain couples TRBV6-6 to TRBJ2-7, with D perhaps matching TRBD2 (5 bases). Germline CDR1 reads MNHNY; CDR2 reads SVGAGI (reference sequence). V was pared by 6 bases and J by 2 bases, with 11 bases between. This CDR3 spans 13 amino acids. The CDR3 sequence is CASSPGYPYEQYF. CDR3 sequence (DNA): TGTGCCAGCAGCCCGGGGTATCCCTACGAGCAGTACTTC.

The chain employs TRBV7-2 and TRBJ2-7; 7 bases match TRBD2. This CDR3 spans 13 amino acids. Trimming took 3 bases from V and 3 from J; bases not matched to a gene: 2. The V gene's germline CDR1 is SGHTA and CDR2 FQGNSA. The CDR3 loop reads CASSLGGGYEQYF. CDR3 nucleotides: TGTGCCAGCAGCTTGGGGGGGGGCTACGAGCAGTACTTC.

The gene calls are TRBV9 and TRBJ2-3, with D tentatively TRBD1 or TRBD2 (6 bases each). The ends were cut back, 0 bases at V and 1 base at J, with 18 bases in the middle. The CDR3 has 18 residues. CDR1 and CDR2 from the germline V gene are SGDLS and YYNGEE. CDR3 nucleotide sequence: TGTGCCAGCAGCGTAGAATCCGGGGGCGGAGGGCGCACAGATACGCAGTATTTT. It translates to CASSVESGGGGRTDTQYF. The full variable domain, rest sourced from reference TRBV9 and TRBJ2-3, is DSGVTQTPKHLITATGQRVTLRCSPRSGDLSVYWYQQSLDQGLQFLIQYYNGEERAKGNILERFSAQQFPDLHSELNLSSLELGDSALYFCASSVESGGGGRTDTQYFGPGTRLTVL.

The chain carries TRBV4-1 and TRBJ1-3; a weak D match, TRBD1 (5 bases). V lost 4 bases to trimming and J lost 4 bases, with 23 bases between them. This CDR3 comprises 18 residues. Germline assignment: CDR1 MGHRA and CDR2 YSYEKL. The CDR3 sequence is CASSRAATSATVGNTIYF. The DNA for the CDR3 is TGCGCCAGCAGCCGCGCGGCGACTTCCGCGACAGTAGGAAACACCATATATTTT.